The present entry profiles one T cell receptor beta chain with its context. PCR used 60 Vbeta primers and 13 Jbeta primers. Sequencing used immunoSEQ multiplex PCR; TCRdb keeps in-frame clones, though not all of them. This listing includes about 50,000 clones. The entry originates in a study of cytomegalovirus exposure and HLA in healthy donors. The overall study: Around 79 million unique TCRs, all from HLA-typed donors, were included in an early release of the data.

This TCR was recovered from a woman aged 18-29 years in good health and CMV-seronegative. Sequencing was performed on PBMCs.

The CDR3, as DNA: TGTGCCAGTAGTACCCCGGGAGTGAACACTGAAGCTTTCTTT. This codes for CASSTPGVNTEAFF. The chain combines TRBV19 with TRBJ1-1, with no clear D. Per the germline V gene, CDR1 is LNHDA and CDR2 is SQIVND (reference sequence). Trimming removed 4 bases from V and 0 bases from J, with 9 bases in between. This CDR3 is built from 14 residues.